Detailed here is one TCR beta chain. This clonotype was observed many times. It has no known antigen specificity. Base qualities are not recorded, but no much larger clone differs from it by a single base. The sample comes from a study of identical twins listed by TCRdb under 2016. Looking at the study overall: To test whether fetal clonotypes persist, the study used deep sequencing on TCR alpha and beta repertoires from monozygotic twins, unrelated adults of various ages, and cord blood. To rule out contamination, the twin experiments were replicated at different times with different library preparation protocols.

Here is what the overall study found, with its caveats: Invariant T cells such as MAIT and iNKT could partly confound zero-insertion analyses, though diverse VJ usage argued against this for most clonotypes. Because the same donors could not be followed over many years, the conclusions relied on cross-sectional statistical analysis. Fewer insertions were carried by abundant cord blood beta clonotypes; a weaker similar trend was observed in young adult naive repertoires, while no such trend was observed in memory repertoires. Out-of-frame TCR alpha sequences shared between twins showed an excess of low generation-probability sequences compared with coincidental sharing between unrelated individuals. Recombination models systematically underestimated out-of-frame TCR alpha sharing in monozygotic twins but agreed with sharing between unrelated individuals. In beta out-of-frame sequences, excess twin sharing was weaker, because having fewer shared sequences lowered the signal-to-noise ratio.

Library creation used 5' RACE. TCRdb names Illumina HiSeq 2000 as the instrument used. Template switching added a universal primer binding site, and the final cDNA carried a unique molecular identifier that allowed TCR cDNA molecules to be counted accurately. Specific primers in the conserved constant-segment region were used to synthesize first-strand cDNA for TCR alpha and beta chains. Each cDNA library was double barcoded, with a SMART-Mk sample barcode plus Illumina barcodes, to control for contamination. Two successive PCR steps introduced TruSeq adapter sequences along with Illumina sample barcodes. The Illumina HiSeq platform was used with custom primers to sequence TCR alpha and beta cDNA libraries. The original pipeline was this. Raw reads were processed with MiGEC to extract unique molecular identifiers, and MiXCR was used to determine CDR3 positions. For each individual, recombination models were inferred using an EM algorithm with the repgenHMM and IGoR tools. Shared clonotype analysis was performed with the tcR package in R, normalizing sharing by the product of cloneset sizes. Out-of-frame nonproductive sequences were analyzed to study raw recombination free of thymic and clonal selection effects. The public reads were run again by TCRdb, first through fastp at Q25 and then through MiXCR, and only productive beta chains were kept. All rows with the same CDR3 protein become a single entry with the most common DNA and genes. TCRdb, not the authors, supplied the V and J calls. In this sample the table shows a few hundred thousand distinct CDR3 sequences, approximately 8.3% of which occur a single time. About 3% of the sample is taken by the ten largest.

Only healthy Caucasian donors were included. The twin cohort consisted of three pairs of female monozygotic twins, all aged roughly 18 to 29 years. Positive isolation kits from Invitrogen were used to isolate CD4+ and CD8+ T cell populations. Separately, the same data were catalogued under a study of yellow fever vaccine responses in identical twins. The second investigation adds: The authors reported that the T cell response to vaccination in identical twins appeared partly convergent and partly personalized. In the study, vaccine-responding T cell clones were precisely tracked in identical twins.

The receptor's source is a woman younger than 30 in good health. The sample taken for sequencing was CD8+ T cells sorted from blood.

The DNA reads as follows: TGTGCCAGCAGTCCCCCACCCTCTACCCAGTACTTC. Its amino acids are CASSPPPSTQYF. The rearrangement joined TRBV6-5 to TRBJ2-5, with the D gene not clear enough to name. The V and J ends are trimmed by 5 bases and 8 bases, leaving 12 bases between them. The CDR3 runs 12 amino acids, cysteine and phenylalanine included. Of the read, only the CDR3 DNA is kept; its 36 bases are in frame from base 1. CDR1 and CDR2 were assigned from the germline V gene as MNHEY and SVGAGI.